The 24 T cell receptor beta chains below were found in one sample sequenced in a study of radiotherapy plus CTLA-4 blockade in lung cancer. Clones were sequenced by immunoSEQ multiplex PCR, and TCRdb holds only the in-frame ones, with some missing. The repertoire holds some 78,000 clones, with around 87% as singletons. The starting material was peripheral blood, obtained from a patient treated with radiotherapy plus ipilimumab. The source of these receptors is a human donor with non-small cell lung cancer who had stable disease on radiotherapy plus ipilimumab.

This clone was seen once. The chain employs TRBV7-2 and TRBJ1-2; D is unclear. The CDR3 extends over 15 amino acids. V shed 1 base and J shed 1 base, with 10 bases lying between them. Germline loops: CDR1 SGHTA, CDR2 FQGNSA. The CDR3 is CASSLVGADNYGYTF. CDR3 coding DNA: TGTGCCAGCAGCTTAGTGGGAGCAGATAACTATGGCTACACCTTC.

This rearrangement joins TRBV2 to TRBJ2-1; possibly TRBD1 for D (6 bases). Germline CDR1 SNHLY, CDR2 FYNNEI. The CDR3 consists of 15 residues. Trimming removed 5 bases from V and 8 bases from J, with 19 bases in between. CDR3 bases: TGTGCCAGCAGTACCACAGGGTGGGAAGGGGATGAGCAGTTCTTC. It translates to CASSTTGWEGDEQFF.

The gene calls are TRBV6-1 and TRBJ1-1, with TRBD1 identical over 8 bases. Germline values: CDR1 MNHNS, CDR2 SASEGT. V trimming: 3 bases; J trimming: 4 bases; junction bases outside the gene matches: 7. This CDR3 has 15 residues. The CDR3 nucleotides are TGTGCCAGCAGTGACCAGACAGGGGATGCCACTGAAGCTTTCTTT. Translating it yields CASSDQTGDATEAFF.

This clone is medium-sized within its sample. The chain joins TRBV6-5 to TRBJ1-1; D remains unclear. The CDR3 runs 13 residues. The germline gives CDR1 MNHEY, CDR2 SVGAGI. V gave up 6 bases and J gave up 2 bases, with 10 bases separating them. The CDR3 DNA reads as TGTGCCAGCAGGTCGACGGTAAACACTGAAGCTTTCTTT. Translated: CASRSTVNTEAFF.

The chain combines TRBV9 with TRBJ2-3; D possibly uses TRBD1 or TRBD2 (6 bases each). Germline-derived CDR1 and CDR2 are SGDLS and YYNGEE. This CDR3 has 14 amino acids. V lost 0 bases to trimming and J lost 6 bases, with 11 bases between them. The DNA for the CDR3 is TGTGCCAGCAGCGTAGCGGGGGCAAGGGATACGCAGTATTTT. Encoded protein: CASSVAGARDTQYF.

The chain recombines TRBV5-4 with TRBJ2-1, with 16 bases aligning to TRBD2. Trimming at V came to 1 base and at J to 13 bases, leaving 8 bases not matched to a gene. The CDR3 is 16 amino acids. Per germline, CDR1 SGHNT and CDR2 YYREEE (reference sequence). The CDR3 region has the DNA TGTGCCAGCAGCTTGAGAGGGACTAGCGGGAGGGCCAGACAGTTCTTC. Residues: CASSLRGTSGRARQFF.

This rearrangement joins TRBV10-1 to TRBJ2-1; 11 positions match TRBD1. Per germline, CDR1 WNHNN and CDR2 SYGVQD (reference sequence). V lost 6 bases, J lost 5 bases, and 6 bases stayed unmatched. This CDR3 region has 15 residues. In nucleotides, the CDR3 is TGCGCCAGCAGCCTTAGGACAGGGGGCAACAATGAGCAGTTCTTC. Translation: CASSLRTGGNNEQFF.

The V and J genes are TRBV30 and TRBJ2-1; maybe TRBD2 (6 bases). Germline CDR1 and CDR2: GTSNPN and SVGIG (reference sequence). V dropped 2 bases and J dropped 7 bases, with 9 bases sitting between them. The CDR3 is 12 residues long. For the CDR3, the DNA is TGTGCCTGGAGTAAACTAGCTAATGAGCAGTTCTTC. Its protein product is CAWSKLANEQFF.

This chain links TRBV7-2 with TRBJ2-1; TRBD2 matches at 15 bases. From germline, CDR1 is SGHTA and CDR2 FQGNSA. V shed 4 bases and J 10 bases; nucleotides not matched to a gene: 8. The CDR3 loop spans 16 amino acids. CDR3 in amino acids: CASSSWTSGGAGEQFF. Here the CDR3 DNA reads TGTGCCAGCAGCTCCTGGACTAGCGGGGGGGCCGGGGAGCAGTTCTTC.

The V call is TRBV6-1, the J call TRBJ1-2, with D possibly being TRBD1 (5 bases). The germline CDR1 and CDR2 sequences are MNHNS and SASEGT. The CDR3 covers 14 residues. The V end lost 6 bases, the J end lost 7 bases, and 18 bases lay between the germline ends. The CDR3 reads CASSGVQGARGYTF. CDR3 in DNA: TGTGCCAGCAGCGGAGTCCAGGGAGCTCGTGGCTACACCTTC.

The CDR3 nucleotides read TGTGCCAGCTCACTGACTAGCGGGGTGATGGAAGAGACCCAGTACTTC. Protein product: CASSLTSGVMEETQYF. V gene TRBV18 combines with J gene TRBJ2-5, with 11 bases identical to TRBD2. J gave up 3 bases and V 4 bases, and 7 bases lay outside the gene matches. Looked up from germline, CDR1 is KGHSH and CDR2 is LQKENI. The CDR3 contains 16 residues.

The rearrangement joins TRBV29-1 to TRBJ2-5, with 9 bases aligning to TRBD1. Germline V gives CDR1 SQVTM, CDR2 ANQGSEA. Germline trimming cut 3 bases from V and 5 bases from J; bases unmatched to any gene: 7. This CDR3 is built from 14 residues. In nucleotides, the CDR3 is TGCAGCGTTGAGAGGACAGGGGTGGGGGAGACCCAGTACTTC. Residues: CSVERTGVGETQYF.

The J gene is TRBJ1-1, the V gene TRBV14, with D unresolved. The germline V gene encodes CDR1 SGHDN and CDR2 FVKESK. V dropped 1 base and J dropped 1 base, with 10 bases sitting between them. This CDR3 has 15 residues. CDR3 region: CASSQGLAGNTEAFF. The CDR3 DNA sequence: TGTGCCAGCAGCCAAGGTCTCGCGGGGAACACTGAAGCTTTCTTT.

There are a few counts of this clone. The CDR3: CASSLGGTIRPYEQYF. The CDR3 DNA is TGTGCCAGCAGCTTAGGGGGGACTATCCGTCCCTACGAGCAGTACTTC. This chain connects TRBV7-8 to TRBJ2-7; 7 positions match TRBD2. Germline trimming cut 1 base from V and 2 bases from J; bases unmatched to any gene: 8. In germline, CDR1 is SGHVS, CDR2 FQNEAQ. This CDR3 is 16 amino acids long.

The CDR3 is CASSWGEKLFF. In nucleotides, the CDR3 is TGTGCCAGCAGCTGGGGCGAAAAACTGTTTTTT. The V gene is TRBV11-2, the J gene TRBJ1-4; weak D call: TRBD1 (5 bases). The CDR3 has 11 residues. Germline V gene lookup returns CDR1 SGHAT and CDR2 FQNNGV. V lost 4 bases and J 8 bases, leaving 5 bases between the germline ends. Based on the CDR3 plus reference TRBV11-2 and TRBJ1-4, the full variable domain is EAGVAQSPRYKIIEKRQSVAFWCNPISGHATLYWYQQILGQGPKLLIQFQNNGVVDDSQLPKDRFSAERLKGVDSTLKIQPAKLEDSAVYLCASSWGEKLFFGSGTQLSVL.

This clone occurred once. This chain uses TRBV30 with TRBJ1-2; 7 bases line up with TRBD1. Germline V lookup: CDR1 GTSNPN, CDR2 SVGIG (reference sequence). The CDR3 consists of 13 residues. DNA of the CDR3: TGTGCGCAGGGGGGGGACCCGGCGTCCGGCTACACCTTC. Translating gives CAQGGDPASGYTF.

The chain uses TRBV18 and TRBJ2-7, with D perhaps TRBD2 (6 bases). Trimming took 3 bases from V and 1 from J, leaving 13 bases between them. The germline gives CDR1 KGHSH, CDR2 LQKENI. There are 15 residues in the CDR3. CDR3 coding DNA: TGTGCCAGCTCACCGGGGAGGAGTACGTCCTACGAGCAGTACTTC. It translates to CASSPGRSTSYEQYF.

The chain joins TRBV5-1 to TRBJ1-6, with TRBD1 matching over 8 bases. This CDR3 region has 15 residues. Germline trimming cut 4 bases from V and 2 bases from J; bases unmatched to any gene: 2. CDR1 is SGHRS, CDR2 YFSETQ, per germline. CDR3 protein: CASSDRGTYNSPLHF. CDR3 DNA: TGCGCCAGCAGCGACAGGGGAACCTATAATTCACCCCTCCACTTT.

J is TRBJ2-1 and V is TRBV7-6; 12 bases fit TRBD2. The CDR3 has 16 residues. The V gene end was trimmed by 5 bases and the J gene end by 4 bases; junction bases not matched to a gene: 6. Looked up from germline, CDR1 is SGHVS and CDR2 is FNYEAQ. CDR3 amino acids: CASSLTSGGTYNEQFF. The CDR3 coding sequence is TGTGCCAGCAGCCTAACTAGCGGGGGGACTTACAATGAGCAGTTCTTC.

V is TRBV28 and J is TRBJ1-1; 7 bases align to TRBD1. The CDR3 is 13 residues long. V lost 5 bases, J lost 8 bases, and 8 bases stayed unmatched. Germline V gene sequence: CDR1 MDHEN, CDR2 SYDVKM. This chain's CDR3 is CASSIPGQQEAFF. As DNA, the CDR3 is TGTGCCAGCAGTATACCGGGACAGCAGGAAGCTTTCTTT.

The chain links TRBV18 to TRBJ2-5; 7 bases match TRBD1. Germline V gene lookup returns CDR1 KGHSH and CDR2 LQKENI. Trimming removed 5 bases from V and 3 bases from J; junction bases left unmatched: 6. The CDR3 contains 14 residues. For the CDR3, the DNA is TGTGCCAGCTCAAGACAGGGTTCGGAAGAGACCCAGTACTTC. Translation gives CASSRQGSEETQYF.

This CDR3 reads CASSLGQGGTDTQYF. CDR3 DNA: TGTGCCAGCAGCTTAGGGCAAGGGGGCACAGATACGCAGTATTTT. The chain recombines TRBV7-2 with TRBJ2-3, with D perhaps matching TRBD1 (5 bases). Germline values: CDR1 SGHTA, CDR2 FQGNSA. The CDR3 is 15 amino acids. The germline V and J ends were trimmed by 1 base and 1 base, with 9 bases remaining between them.

The chain employs TRBV11-2 and TRBJ1-3; 9 bases match TRBD1. Germline V gene lookup returns CDR1 SGHAT and CDR2 FQNNGV. Trimming cost V 4 bases and J 1 base; bases outside gene matches: 5. The CDR3 contains 16 residues. Written as DNA, the CDR3 is TGTGCCAGCAGCTCTACAGGGGGCGCTTCTGGAAACACCATATATTTT. Its protein product is CASSSTGGASGNTIYF.

V is TRBV7-3 and J is TRBJ1-2, with unresolved D. This CDR3 is built from 13 residues. CDR1 and CDR2 from the germline V gene are SGHTA and FQGTGA. V lost 2 bases and J 0 bases, leaving 4 bases between the germline ends. The CDR3 region is CASSLGANYGYTF. In DNA form, the CDR3 reads TGTGCCAGCAGCTTAGGGGCTAACTATGGCTACACCTTC. The full variable domain, in which reference TRBV7-3 and TRBJ1-2 provide the parts outside the CDR3, is GAGVSQTPSNKVTEKGKYVELRCDPISGHTALYWYRQSLGQGPEFLIYFQGTGAADDSGLPNDRFFAVRPEGSVSTLKIQRTERGDSAVYLCASSLGANYGYTFGSGTRLTVV.